This passage covers 16 T cell receptor beta chains from one sample sequenced in a study of blood T cell repertoires in COVID-19. Sequencing was performed with immunoSEQ multiplex PCR; in TCRdb, only in-frame clones are kept and a portion is missing. Of 250,000 or so clones detected, around 90% appear once; the ten largest clones hold 0.9% to 1%. The specimen sequenced was peripheral blood. Receptors originate from a middle-aged woman who had recovered from COVID-19.

The gene calls are TRBV5-1 and TRBJ2-5; TRBD2 matches at 12 bases. Germline loops: CDR1 SGHRS, CDR2 YFSETQ. V was clipped by 3 bases and J by 2 bases; unmatched bases: 5. The CDR3 is 16 amino acids. The CDR3 bases are TGCGCCAGCAGCTCGAGGACTAGCGGGGTACAAGAGACCCAGTACTTC. Residues: CASSSRTSGVQETQYF.

Of note for this clone: Other DNA sequences in the same sample also yield this CDR3. The chain joins TRBV11-2 to TRBJ2-7, with 8 bases lining up with TRBD2. This CDR3 contains 14 residues. V was pared by 5 bases and J by 0 bases, with 3 bases of the junction left unmatched. Germline CDR1 reads SGHAT; CDR2 reads FQNNGV. The CDR3: CASSLSGSSYEQYF. The CDR3 DNA reads TGTGCCAGCAGCCTCAGCGGGAGCTCCTACGAGCAGTACTTC.

The rearrangement joins TRBV5-1 to TRBJ1-1; D remains unclear. The germline gives CDR1 SGHRS, CDR2 YFSETQ. V was trimmed by 3 bases and J by 2 bases, leaving 11 bases between them. This CDR3 is built from 14 residues. In DNA, the CDR3 is TGCGCCAGCAGCTCGAGAAGCCTCAACACTGAAGCTTTCTTT. Its translation is CASSSRSLNTEAFF.

The chain links TRBV29-1 to TRBJ2-5; no reliable D call. The V gene lost 8 bases and the J gene lost 4 bases, with 11 bases spanning the gap. Per germline, CDR1 SQVTM and CDR2 ANQGSEA. This CDR3 contains 11 residues. This CDR3 reads CSSGVGETQYF. CDR3 DNA: TGCAGCTCTGGAGTTGGAGAGACCCAGTACTTC. The whole variable domain, filled in from reference TRBV29-1 and TRBJ2-5, reads SAVISQKPSRDICQRGTSLTIQCQVDSQVTMMFWYRQQPGQSLTLIATANQGSEATYESGFVIDKFPISRPNLTFSTLTVSNMSPEDSSIYLCSSGVGETQYFGPGTRLLVL.

The chain uses TRBV19 and TRBJ2-1; TRBD2 aligns across 10 bases. The junction had 4 bases not matched to a gene; V was cut back by 8 bases and J by 0 bases. The CDR3 runs 15 residues. CDR1 and CDR2 (germline): LNHDA, SQIVND (reference sequence). CDR3 nucleotide sequence: TGTGCCAGTGGACTAGCGGACAGCTCCTACAATGAGCAGTTCTTC. Protein: CASGLADSSYNEQFF.

This chain connects TRBV27 to TRBJ1-2, with D possibly being TRBD1 (6 bases). Germline CDR1 and CDR2: MNHEY and SMNVEV (reference sequence). The length of the CDR3 is 16 residues. Trimming left V 0 bases short and J 4 bases short, with 15 bases between. The CDR3 DNA reads TGTGCCAGCAGTTTATCGTGGGGGACACACACCTATGGCTACACCTTC. Encoded protein: CASSLSWGTHTYGYTF.

This clone was found once. This sequence joins TRBV29-1 and TRBJ2-7, with 10 bases aligning to TRBD2. V was clipped by 1 base and J by 5 bases; unmatched bases: 11. Germline loops: CDR1 SQVTM, CDR2 ANQGSEA. The CDR3 sequence is 16 residues long. Here the CDR3 DNA reads TGCAGCGTTGAAGCGGCGGGCCTAGCGGGAGTTCACGAGCAGTACTTC. It translates to CSVEAAGLAGVHEQYF.

The chain is built from TRBV27 and TRBJ1-6; 8 positions match TRBD1. J was trimmed by 10 bases and V by 5 bases; bases with no gene match: 7. The CDR3 runs to 14 residues. Per germline, CDR1 MNHEY and CDR2 SMNVEV (reference sequence). The CDR3 reads CASSPDRGRSPLHF. The CDR3 DNA is TGTGCCAGCAGTCCAGACAGGGGAAGATCACCCCTCCACTTT.

This clone has only a few counts. This sequence joins TRBV19 and TRBJ2-7, with TRBD2 matching over 11 bases. Germline V gene data show CDR1 as LNHDA and CDR2 as SQIVND (reference sequence). Unmatched junction bases numbered 5, after V lost 4 bases and J lost 3 bases. This CDR3 has 15 amino acids. In DNA, the CDR3 is TGTGCCAGTAGTACCGCTAGCGGGAGGTTCTACGAGCAGTACTTC. Translated, it gives CASSTASGRFYEQYF. Full variable domain (missing parts from reference TRBV19 and TRBJ2-7): DGGITQSPKYLFRKEGQNVTLSCEQNLNHDAMYWYRQDPGQGLRLIYYSQIVNDFQKGDIAEGYSVSREKKESFPLTVTSAQKNPTAFYLCASSTASGRFYEQYFGPGTRLTVT.

The gene calls are TRBV11-3 and TRBJ2-1, with TRBD1 matching 7 bases. The germline gives CDR1 SGHNT, CDR2 YENEEA. V shed 3 bases, J shed 2 bases, and the junction held 4 bases outside the gene matches. The CDR3 has 15 amino acids. The DNA for the CDR3 is TGTGCCAGCAGCTTGAAGGGGGCTACCTACAATGAGCAGTTCTTC. Protein product: CASSLKGATYNEQFF. Looking up the rest from reference TRBV11-3 and TRBJ2-1 gives the full variable domain: EAGVVQSPRYKIIEKKQPVAFWCNPISGHNTLYWYLQNLGQGPELLIRYENEEAVDDSQLPKDRFSAERLKGVDSTLKIQPAELGDSAVYLCASSLKGATYNEQFFGPGTRLTVL.

The chain combines TRBV12-3 or TRBV12-4 with TRBJ1-6, with no clear D. The CDR3 spans 12 residues. Trimming removed 6 bases from V and 8 bases from J, with 8 bases in between. The DNA of the CDR3 is TGTGCCAGCAGCCTACTTGATTCACCCCTCCACTTT. Residues: CASSLLDSPLHF.

V and J are TRBV27 and TRBJ2-1, with TRBD1 matching over 9 bases. The junction had 7 bases not matched to a gene; V was cut back by 5 bases and J by 5 bases. CDR1 MNHEY and CDR2 SMNVEV come from the germline V gene (reference sequence). The CDR3 is 15 amino acids. CDR3: CASSQQGASNNEQFF. In nucleotides, the CDR3 is TGTGCCAGCAGTCAACAGGGGGCGAGCAACAATGAGCAGTTCTTC.

The chain joins TRBV28 to TRBJ2-7; TRBD2 agrees at 12 bases. Germline CDR1 is MDHEN and CDR2 is SYDVKM. Trimming took 6 bases from V and 3 from J; bases not matched to a gene: 6. The CDR3 loop spans 15 amino acids. CDR3 sequence (DNA): TGTGCCAGCAGCCTGACTAGCGGGAGCTTCTACGAGCAGTACTTC. Protein: CASSLTSGSFYEQYF.

The gene calls are TRBV18 and TRBJ1-1; D is unresolved. Trimming stripped 3 bases from V and 5 bases from J, with 4 bases between. The CDR3 extends over 11 amino acids. The germline V gene encodes CDR1 KGHSH and CDR2 LQKENI. CDR3 nucleotide sequence: TGTGCCAGCTCACCTGAGACTGAAGCTTTCTTT. Protein sequence: CASSPETEAFF.

The V and J genes are TRBV2 and TRBJ1-5; no definite D call. The CDR3 spans 13 residues. Germline CDR1 is SNHLY and CDR2 is FYNNEI. The germline V and J ends were trimmed by 5 bases and 10 bases, with 15 bases remaining between them. The CDR3 loop is CASSYNSQRPQHF. The DNA for the CDR3 is TGTGCCAGCAGTTATAACAGCCAGAGACCCCAGCATTTT.

The rearrangement uses TRBV6-5 and TRBJ1-2; 8 bases match TRBD1. V was pared by 4 bases and J by 7 bases, with 5 bases of the junction left unmatched. The CDR3 has 13 residues. Looked up from germline, CDR1 is MNHEY and CDR2 is SVGAGI. The CDR3 DNA reads as TGTGCCAGCAGTTCTACGCAGGGGGCTGGCTACACCTTC. It is translated as CASSSTQGAGYTF.